The clone carrying this T cell receptor (beta chain) appeared a few times. Uncontrolled infection, other autoimmune disease, pregnancy and lactation each barred patients from inclusion. The CDR3 extends over 13 amino acids. V was pared by 10 bases and J by 2 bases, with 14 bases between. Germline V gene sequence: CDR1 LGHDT, CDR2 YNNKEL (reference sequence). This entry belongs to a study of T cells in Graves' hyperthyroidism and ophthalmopathy. Using RNA transcripts as the source, TCR beta CDR3 regions were amplified. First-round RT-PCR targeting the TCR CDR3 was performed with the HTBI primer set. TCRdb passed the multiplex PCR reads through MiXCR, listing each CDR3 protein once. The sample records 400,000 or so distinct CDR3 sequences, more than 13% being singletons.

The chain links TRBV3-1 to TRBJ2-5; D gene uncertain. The TCR was taken from a man aged 45-60 years with Graves' ophthalmopathy. Sample: blood. The CDR3 DNA is TGTGCCACCGCCTTGGGCGCTCAAGAGACCCAGTACTTC. Amino acids: CATALGAQETQYF.